This note documents a single T cell receptor (beta chain) sequence. Antigen specificity is unknown. The method was immunoSEQ multiplex PCR; TCRdb's version includes in-frame clones alone and lacks a portion of them. The sample has around 50,000 clones; 90% are singletons. This specimen comes from a study of a mutant IDH1 vaccine in newly diagnosed glioma. About the research overall: Eight vaccine injections were given to patients in weeks 1, 3, 5, 7, 11, 15, 19 and 23. Sex distribution of treated patients was about 60% male and roughly 40% female; mean age was around 40 years. Vaccination was launched 4-6 weeks after radiotherapy alone, or with temozolomide cycles. Patients' prior therapy spanned radiotherapy, temozolomide, or both; most underwent both.

Trimming stripped 1 base from V and 2 bases from J, with 11 bases between. This CDR3 contains 15 residues. Germline CDR1 is WSHSY and CDR2 is SAAADI. Regarding time point: week 5, during vaccination. Each dose of the vaccine consisted of 300 ug of mutant IDH1 20-mer peptide, with topical imiquimod. The receptor was isolated from a woman in her forties with glioma. Sample: PBMCs, taken from a glioma patient whose treatment included an IDH1 peptide vaccine. The chain uses TRBV10-2 and TRBJ2-5; D not resolved. CDR3 nucleotide sequence: TGCGCCAGCAGTGAGTTTGGGGTGGGGCAAGAGACCCAGTACTTC. Protein: CASSEFGVGQETQYF.